These T cell receptor beta chains were read from a single sample in a study of human T cells and chemical hapten exposure. TCRdb fed the RACE reads into MiXCR, producing one record per CDR3 protein. The sample consists of about 70,000 distinct CDR3 sequences, 7.5% to 10% of them appearing once. Specimen: whole blood, collected in connection with sensitization to the hapten diphenylcyclopropenone (DPC). The receptors come from a woman between 35 and 50 years old with alopecia areata. Some clones in this sample may be carry-over from other donors' samples. CDR3s include the opening cysteine and the closing phenylalanine or tryptophan. The D gene is left open where the match is weak. Only some rows state a clone size, as once, few, many or a class for expanded clones.

clone_size j_call v_call d_call cdr3_aa cdr3_nt
many TRBJ2-6 TRBV12-3/TRBV12-4 NA CASSQSSGANVLTF TGTGCCAGCAGCCAGTCCTCTGGGGCCAACGTCCTGACTTTC
NA TRBJ2-1 TRBV4-3 TRBD1 CASSQIGAWDRAREEQFF TGCGCCAGCAGCCAGATCGGAGCGTGGGACAGGGCAAGAGAGGAGCAGTTCTTC
many TRBJ2-7 TRBV5-5 NA CASRGGVSYEQYF TGTGCCAGCAGAGGAGGGGTCTCCTACGAGCAGTACTTC
many TRBJ2-1 TRBV7-2 NA CASSRGPENEQFF TGTGCCAGCAGCCGGGGACCTGAAAATGAGCAGTTCTTC
many TRBJ2-5 TRBV9 TRBD2 CASSVDLAGGQETQYF TGTGCCAGCAGCGTTGATCTAGCGGGGGGGCAAGAGACCCAGTACTTC
many TRBJ1-1 TRBV18 NA CASSQGGNTEAFF TGTGCCAGCTCACAGGGGGGGAACACTGAAGCTTTCTTT
many TRBJ2-5 TRBV20-1 NA CSAPDYQRAQYF TGCAGTGCGCCGGACTACCAGAGGGCCCAGTACTTC
many TRBJ1-5 TRBV6-1 NA CASSEPRLSNQPQHF TGTGCCAGCAGTGAACCCCGGTTGAGCAATCAGCCCCAGCATTTT
few TRBJ2-1 TRBV14 NA CASSQADLVGQFF TGTGCCAGCAGCCAAGCCGACTTGGTAGGGCAGTTCTTC
few TRBJ2-7 TRBV6-5 NA CASSPSGSYEQYF TGTGCCAGCAGTCCTTCAGGTTCCTACGAGCAGTACTTC
many TRBJ1-4 TRBV7-9 NA CASSFNGANEKLFF TGTGCCAGCAGCTTTAATGGGGCTAATGAAAAACTGTTTTTT
NA TRBJ2-7 TRBV6-2/TRBV6-3 NA CASRDTISYEQYF TGTGCCAGCCGCGACACTATCTCCTACGAGCAGTACTTC
few TRBJ2-3 TRBV5-1 NA CASSLNEDTQYF TGCGCCAGCAGCTTGAACGAAGATACGCAGTATTTT
many TRBJ2-7 TRBV19 NA CASSAQGPGDYEQYF TGTGCCAGTAGTGCCCAGGGACCCGGAGACTACGAGCAGTACTTC
few TRBJ1-2 TRBV4-3 TRBD1 CASTRQGVNYGYTF TGCGCCAGCACTCGCCAGGGGGTTAATTATGGCTACACCTTC
many TRBJ1-2 TRBV12-3/TRBV12-4 TRBD1 CASSLTGGVDGYTF TGTGCCAGCAGTCTCACAGGGGGCGTGGATGGCTACACCTTC
few TRBJ1-2 TRBV14 NA CASSTGPLNYGYTF TGTGCCAGCAGCACGGGACCTCTTAACTATGGCTACACCTTC
few TRBJ1-5 TRBV5-1 TRBD1 CASSLGGQSGQPQHF TGCGCCAGCAGCTTGGGGGGACAGTCCGGGCAGCCCCAGCATTTT
NA TRBJ1-1 TRBV24-1 NA CATRTGPGGTEAFF TGTGCCACCAGAACAGGGCCGGGGGGCACTGAAGCTTTCTTT
once TRBJ1-1 TRBV7-2 NA CASSLPGATEAFF TGTGCCAGCAGCTTACCAGGGGCCACTGAAGCTTTCTTT
NA TRBJ2-3 TRBV12-3/TRBV12-4 NA CASSFTVNTDTQYF TGTGCCAGCAGTTTTACAGTAAACACAGATACGCAGTATTTT
many TRBJ1-6 TRBV11-2 TRBD1 CASSHPGQGITLHF TGTGCCAGCAGCCACCCGGGACAGGGAATCACCCTCCACTTT
few TRBJ2-2 TRBV20-1 TRBD2 CSARRGATGELFF TGCAGTGCTAGGCGGGGGGCGACCGGGGAGCTGTTTTTT
once TRBJ2-3 TRBV5-4 TRBD1 CASSWGQGADTQYF TGTGCCAGCAGCTGGGGACAGGGCGCAGATACGCAGTATTTT
NA TRBJ1-1 TRBV6-5 NA CASTLGVGAGMNTEAFF TGTGCCAGCACCCTGGGTGTGGGGGCAGGCATGAACACTGAAGCTTTCTTT
many TRBJ1-2 TRBV6-5 TRBD1 CASNPLGGGEGYGYTF TGTGCCAGCAACCCCTTGGGAGGGGGCGAGGGGTATGGCTACACCTTC
few TRBJ2-2 TRBV28 NA CASTVENTGELFF TGTGCCAGTACTGTTGAGAACACCGGGGAGCTGTTTTTT
many TRBJ2-7 TRBV29-1 TRBD1 CSVDSPGTGIYEQYF TGCAGCGTTGATTCCCCCGGGACAGGGATCTACGAGCAGTACTTC
once TRBJ2-1 TRBV29-1 NA CSVANAWGQFF TGCAGCGTTGCCAACGCGTGGGGGCAGTTCTTC
many TRBJ1-2 TRBV4-3 TRBD1 CASSQDGLGQFYGYTF TGCGCCAGCAGCCAAGATGGCCTGGGACAGTTCTATGGCTACACCTTC
many TRBJ2-5 TRBV5-1 NA CASSPGVQETQYF TGCGCCAGCAGTCCGGGGGTCCAAGAGACCCAGTACTTC